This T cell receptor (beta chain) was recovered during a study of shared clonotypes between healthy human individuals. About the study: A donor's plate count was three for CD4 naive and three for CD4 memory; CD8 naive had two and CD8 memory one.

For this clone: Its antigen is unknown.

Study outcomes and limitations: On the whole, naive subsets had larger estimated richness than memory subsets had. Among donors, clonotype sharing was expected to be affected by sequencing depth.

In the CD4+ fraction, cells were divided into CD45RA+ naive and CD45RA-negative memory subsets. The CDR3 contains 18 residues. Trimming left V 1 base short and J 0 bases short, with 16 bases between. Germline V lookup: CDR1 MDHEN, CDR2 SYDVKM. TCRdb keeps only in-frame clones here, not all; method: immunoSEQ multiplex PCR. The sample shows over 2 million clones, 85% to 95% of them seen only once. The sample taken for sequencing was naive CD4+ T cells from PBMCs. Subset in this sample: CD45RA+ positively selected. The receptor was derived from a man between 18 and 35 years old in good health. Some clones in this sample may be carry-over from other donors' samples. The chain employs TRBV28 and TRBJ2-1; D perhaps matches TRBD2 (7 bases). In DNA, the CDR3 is TGTGCCAGCAGTTTATATGGGGCGGGGGCAAGCTCCTACAATGAGCAGTTCTTC. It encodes CASSLYGAGASSYNEQFF.